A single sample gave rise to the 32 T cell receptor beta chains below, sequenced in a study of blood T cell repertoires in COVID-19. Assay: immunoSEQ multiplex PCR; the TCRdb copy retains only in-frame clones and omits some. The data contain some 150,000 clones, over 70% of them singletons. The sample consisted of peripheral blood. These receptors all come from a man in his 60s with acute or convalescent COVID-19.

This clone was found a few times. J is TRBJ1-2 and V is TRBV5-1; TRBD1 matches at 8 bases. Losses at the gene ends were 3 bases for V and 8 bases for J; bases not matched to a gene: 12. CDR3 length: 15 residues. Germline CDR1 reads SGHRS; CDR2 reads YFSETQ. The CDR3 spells CASSSHLTGAGGYTF. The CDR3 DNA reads TGCGCCAGCAGCTCACATTTGACAGGGGCCGGAGGCTACACCTTC.

CDR3 DNA sequence: TGTGCCAGCCCCCCCGCCCCCCCCGACGGGAGGGCCTTTAGGAAAAACATTCAGTACTTC. Protein sequence: CASPPAPPDGRAFRKNIQYF. V is TRBV21-1 and J is TRBJ2-4; the table's D call TRBD2 went unverified against the DNA. TRBV21-1 is a documented pseudogene. There are 20 residues in the CDR3.

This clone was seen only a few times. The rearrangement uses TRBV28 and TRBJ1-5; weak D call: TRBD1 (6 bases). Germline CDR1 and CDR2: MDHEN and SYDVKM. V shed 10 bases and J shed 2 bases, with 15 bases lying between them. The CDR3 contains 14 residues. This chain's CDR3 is CATSRGGGNQPQHF. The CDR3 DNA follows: TGTGCCACCTCCAGGGGAGGGGGCAATCAGCCCCAGCATTTT.

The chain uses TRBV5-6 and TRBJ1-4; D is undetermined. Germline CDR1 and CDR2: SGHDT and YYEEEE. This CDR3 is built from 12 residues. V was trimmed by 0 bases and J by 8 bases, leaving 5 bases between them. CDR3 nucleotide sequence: TGTGCCAGCAGCTTGGCTAGGGAAAAACTGTTTTTT. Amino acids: CASSLAREKLFF.

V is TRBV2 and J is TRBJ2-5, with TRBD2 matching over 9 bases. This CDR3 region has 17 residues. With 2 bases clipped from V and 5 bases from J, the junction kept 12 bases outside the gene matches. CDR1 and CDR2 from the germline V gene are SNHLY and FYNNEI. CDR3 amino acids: CASSERAPAGGVETQYF. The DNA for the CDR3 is TGTGCCAGCAGTGAACGAGCGCCAGCGGGGGGCGTGGAGACCCAGTACTTC.

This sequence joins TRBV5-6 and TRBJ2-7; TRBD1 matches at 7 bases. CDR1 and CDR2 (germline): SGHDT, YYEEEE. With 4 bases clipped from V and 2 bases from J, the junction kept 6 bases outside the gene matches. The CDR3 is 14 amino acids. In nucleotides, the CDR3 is TGTGCCAGCAGCCCGGACAGGAGAACCTACGAGCAGTACTTC. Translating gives CASSPDRRTYEQYF.

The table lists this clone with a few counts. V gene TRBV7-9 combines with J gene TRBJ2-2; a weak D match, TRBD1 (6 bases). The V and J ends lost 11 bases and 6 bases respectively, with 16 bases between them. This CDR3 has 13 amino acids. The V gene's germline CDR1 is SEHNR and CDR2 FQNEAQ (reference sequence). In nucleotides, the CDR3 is TGTGCCGTCCCGGCAGGGGTGGCCGGGGAGCTGTTTTTT. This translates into CAVPAGVAGELFF. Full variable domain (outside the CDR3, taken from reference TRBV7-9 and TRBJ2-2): DTGVSQNPRHKITKRGQNVTFRCDPISEHNRLYWYRQTLGQGPEFLTYFQNEAQLEKSRLLSDRFSAERPKGSFSTLEIQRTEQGDSAMYLCAVPAGVAGELFFGEGSRLTVL.

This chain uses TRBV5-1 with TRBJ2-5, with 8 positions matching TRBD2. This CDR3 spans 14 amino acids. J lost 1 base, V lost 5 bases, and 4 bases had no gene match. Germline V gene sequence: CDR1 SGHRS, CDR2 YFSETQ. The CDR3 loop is CASRISGVQETQYF. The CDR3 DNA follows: TGCGCCAGCAGAATTAGCGGGGTCCAAGAGACCCAGTACTTC. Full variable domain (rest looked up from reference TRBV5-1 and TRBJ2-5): KAGVTQTPRYLIKTRGQQVTLSCSPISGHRSVSWYQQTPGQGLQFLFEYFSETQRNKGNFPGRFSGRQFSNSRSEMNVSTLELGDSALYLCASRISGVQETQYFGPGTRLLVL.

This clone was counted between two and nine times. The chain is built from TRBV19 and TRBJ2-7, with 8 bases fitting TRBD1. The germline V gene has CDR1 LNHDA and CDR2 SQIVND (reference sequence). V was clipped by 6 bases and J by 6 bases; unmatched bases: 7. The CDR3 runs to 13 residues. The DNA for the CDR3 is TGTGCCAGTAGCGACAGGGGCCTCTCCGAGCAGTACTTC. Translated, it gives CASSDRGLSEQYF.

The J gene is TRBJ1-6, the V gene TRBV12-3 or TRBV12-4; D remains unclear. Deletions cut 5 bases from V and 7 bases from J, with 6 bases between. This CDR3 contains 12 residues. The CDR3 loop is CASSLSNSPLHF. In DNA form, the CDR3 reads TGTGCCAGCAGTCTATCCAATTCACCCCTCCACTTT.

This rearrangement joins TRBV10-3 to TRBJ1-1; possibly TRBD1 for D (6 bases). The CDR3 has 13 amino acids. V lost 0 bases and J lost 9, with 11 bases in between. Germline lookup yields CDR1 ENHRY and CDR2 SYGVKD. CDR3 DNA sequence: TGTGCCATCAGTGAGTCAGGACAGAGTAAAGCTTTCTTT. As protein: CAISESGQSKAFF.

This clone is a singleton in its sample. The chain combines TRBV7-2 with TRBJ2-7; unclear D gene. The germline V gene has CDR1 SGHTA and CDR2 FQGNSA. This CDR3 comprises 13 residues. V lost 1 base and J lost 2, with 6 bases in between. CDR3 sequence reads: CASSLETAYEQYF. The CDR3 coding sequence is TGTGCCAGCAGCTTAGAAACGGCCTACGAGCAGTACTTC.

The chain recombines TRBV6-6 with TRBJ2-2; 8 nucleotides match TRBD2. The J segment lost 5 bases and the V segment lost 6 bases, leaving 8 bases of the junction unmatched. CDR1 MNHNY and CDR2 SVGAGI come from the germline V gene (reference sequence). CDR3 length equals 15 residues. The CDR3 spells CASSPGGAGTGELFF. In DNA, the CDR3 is TGTGCCAGCAGCCCCGGGGGGGCCGGAACCGGGGAGCTGTTTTTT.

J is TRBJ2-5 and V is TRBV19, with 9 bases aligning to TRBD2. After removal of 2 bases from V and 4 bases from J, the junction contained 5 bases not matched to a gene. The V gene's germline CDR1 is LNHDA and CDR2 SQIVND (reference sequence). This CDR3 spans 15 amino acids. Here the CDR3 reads CASSIRRGGRETQYF. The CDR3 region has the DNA TGTGCCAGTAGTATAAGGCGGGGGGGCCGAGAGACCCAGTACTTC.

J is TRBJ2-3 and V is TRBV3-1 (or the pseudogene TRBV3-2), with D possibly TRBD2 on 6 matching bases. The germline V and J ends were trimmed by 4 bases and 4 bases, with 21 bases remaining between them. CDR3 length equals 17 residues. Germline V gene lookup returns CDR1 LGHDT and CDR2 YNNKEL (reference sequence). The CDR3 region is CASSPGRDGRASDTQYF. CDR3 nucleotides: TGTGCCAGCAGCCCCGGGCGGGACGGTCGCGCGTCAGATACGCAGTATTTT.

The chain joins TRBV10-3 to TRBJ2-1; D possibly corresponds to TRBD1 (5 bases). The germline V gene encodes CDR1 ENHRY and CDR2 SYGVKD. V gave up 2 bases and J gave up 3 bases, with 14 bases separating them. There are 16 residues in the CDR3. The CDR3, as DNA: TGTGCCATCAGTGAGCTCCCCCCGACAGACTACAATGAGCAGTTCTTC. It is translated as CAISELPPTDYNEQFF.

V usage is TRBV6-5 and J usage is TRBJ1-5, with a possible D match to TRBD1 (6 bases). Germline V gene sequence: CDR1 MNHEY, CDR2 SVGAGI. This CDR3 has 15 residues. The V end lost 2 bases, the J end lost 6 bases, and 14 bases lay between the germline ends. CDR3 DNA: TGTGCCAGCAGTTACGGGGGGGCAGGGAGTCAGCCCCAGCATTTT. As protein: CASSYGGAGSQPQHF.

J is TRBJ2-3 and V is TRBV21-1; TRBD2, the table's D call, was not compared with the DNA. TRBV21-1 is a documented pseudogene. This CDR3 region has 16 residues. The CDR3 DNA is TGTGCCAGCATCAAAACCCGGGTAACTAGCACAGATACGCAGTATTTT. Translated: CASIKTRVTSTDTQYF.

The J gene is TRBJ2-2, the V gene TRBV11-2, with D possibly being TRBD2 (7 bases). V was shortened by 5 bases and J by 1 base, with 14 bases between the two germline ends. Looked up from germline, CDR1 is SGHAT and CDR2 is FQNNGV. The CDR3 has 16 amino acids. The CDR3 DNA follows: TGTGCCAGCAGCCCCCGGGGGGCCTTGAACACCGGGGAGCTGTTTTTT. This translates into CASSPRGALNTGELFF.

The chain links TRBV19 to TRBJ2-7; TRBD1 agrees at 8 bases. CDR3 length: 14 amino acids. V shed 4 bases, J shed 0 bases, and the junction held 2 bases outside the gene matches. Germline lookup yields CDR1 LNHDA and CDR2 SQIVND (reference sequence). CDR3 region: CASSRTGSSYEQYF. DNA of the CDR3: TGTGCCAGTAGTAGGACAGGGAGCTCCTACGAGCAGTACTTC.

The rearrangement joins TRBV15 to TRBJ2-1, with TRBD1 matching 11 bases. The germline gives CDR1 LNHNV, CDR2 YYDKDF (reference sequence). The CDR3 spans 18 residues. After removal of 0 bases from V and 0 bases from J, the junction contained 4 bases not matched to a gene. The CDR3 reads CATSRDRTGGTSYNEQFF. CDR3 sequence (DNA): TGTGCCACCAGCAGAGATCGGACAGGGGGCACCTCCTACAATGAGCAGTTCTTC.

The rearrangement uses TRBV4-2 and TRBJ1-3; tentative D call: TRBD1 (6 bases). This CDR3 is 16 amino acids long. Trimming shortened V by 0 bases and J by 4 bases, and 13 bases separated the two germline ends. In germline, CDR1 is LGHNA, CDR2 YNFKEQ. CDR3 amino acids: CASSQDRGLQGNTIYF. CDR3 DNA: TGTGCCAGCAGCCAAGACAGGGGCCTTCAGGGAAACACCATATATTTT.

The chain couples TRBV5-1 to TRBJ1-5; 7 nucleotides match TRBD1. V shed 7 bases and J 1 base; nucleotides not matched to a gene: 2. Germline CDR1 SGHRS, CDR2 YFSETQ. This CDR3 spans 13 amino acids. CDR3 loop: CASSQGSNQPQHF. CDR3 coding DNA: TGCGCCAGCTCACAGGGGAGCAATCAGCCCCAGCATTTT.

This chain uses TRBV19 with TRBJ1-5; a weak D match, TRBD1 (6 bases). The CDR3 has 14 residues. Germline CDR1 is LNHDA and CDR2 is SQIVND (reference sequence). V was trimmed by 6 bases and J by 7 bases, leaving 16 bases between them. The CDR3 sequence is CASSLQGQGQPQHF. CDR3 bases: TGTGCCAGTAGCCTACAGGGACAAGGCCAGCCCCAGCATTTT.

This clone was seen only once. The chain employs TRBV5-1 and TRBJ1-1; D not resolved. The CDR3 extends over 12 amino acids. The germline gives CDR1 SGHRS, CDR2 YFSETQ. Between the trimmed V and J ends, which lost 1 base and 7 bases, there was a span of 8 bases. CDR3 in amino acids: CASSLSGFEAFF. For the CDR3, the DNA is TGCGCCAGCAGCTTGAGCGGATTTGAAGCTTTCTTT.

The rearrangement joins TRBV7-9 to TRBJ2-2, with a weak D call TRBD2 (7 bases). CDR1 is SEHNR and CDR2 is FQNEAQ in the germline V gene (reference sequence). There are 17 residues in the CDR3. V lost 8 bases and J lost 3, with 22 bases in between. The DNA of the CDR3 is TGTGCCAGCTCCTCACGAAGTCAGGGGAGGGACACCGGGGAGCTGTTTTTT. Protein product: CASSSRSQGRDTGELFF.

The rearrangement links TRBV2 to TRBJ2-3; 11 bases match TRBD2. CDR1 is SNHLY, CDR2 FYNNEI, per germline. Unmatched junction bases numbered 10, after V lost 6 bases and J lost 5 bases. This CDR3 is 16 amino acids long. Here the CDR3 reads CASRTGTSGSRDTQYF. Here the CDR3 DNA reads TGTGCCAGCAGGACCGGGACTAGCGGCTCCCGAGATACGCAGTATTTT.

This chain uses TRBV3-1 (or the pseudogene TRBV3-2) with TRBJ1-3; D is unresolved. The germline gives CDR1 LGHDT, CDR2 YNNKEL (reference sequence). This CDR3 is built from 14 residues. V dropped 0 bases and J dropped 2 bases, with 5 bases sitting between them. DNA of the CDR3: TGTGCCAGCAGCCAAGATATCCCTGGAAACACCATATATTTT. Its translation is CASSQDIPGNTIYF.

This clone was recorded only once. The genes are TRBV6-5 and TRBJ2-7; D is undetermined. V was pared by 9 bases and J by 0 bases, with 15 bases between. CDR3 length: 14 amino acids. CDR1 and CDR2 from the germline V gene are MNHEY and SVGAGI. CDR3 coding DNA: TGTGCCAGTAGGTCGGCAGGCAGCTCCTACGAGCAGTACTTC. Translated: CASRSAGSSYEQYF.

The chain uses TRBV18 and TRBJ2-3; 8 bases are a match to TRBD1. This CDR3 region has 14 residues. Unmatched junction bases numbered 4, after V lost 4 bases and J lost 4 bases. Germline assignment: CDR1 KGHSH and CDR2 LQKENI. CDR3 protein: CASSRTGQADTQYF. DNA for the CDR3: TGTGCCAGCTCACGGACAGGGCAAGCAGATACGCAGTATTTT.

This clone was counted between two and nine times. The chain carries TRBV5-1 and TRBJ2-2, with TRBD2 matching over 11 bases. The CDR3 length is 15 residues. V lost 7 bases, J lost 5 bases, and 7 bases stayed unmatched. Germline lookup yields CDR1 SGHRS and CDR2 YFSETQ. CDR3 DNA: TGCGCCAGCGGCCAGACTAGCGGGACGACCGGGGAGCTGTTTTTT. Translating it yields CASGQTSGTTGELFF. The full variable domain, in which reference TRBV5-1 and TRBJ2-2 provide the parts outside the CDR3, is KAGVTQTPRYLIKTRGQQVTLSCSPISGHRSVSWYQQTPGQGLQFLFEYFSETQRNKGNFPGRFSGRQFSNSRSEMNVSTLELGDSALYLCASGQTSGTTGELFFGEGSRLTVL.

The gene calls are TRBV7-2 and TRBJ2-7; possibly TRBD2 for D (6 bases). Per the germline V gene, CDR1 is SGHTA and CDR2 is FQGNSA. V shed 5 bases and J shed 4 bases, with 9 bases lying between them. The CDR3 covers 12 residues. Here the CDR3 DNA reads TGTGCCAGCAGCGCTCGGGGGTACGAGCAGTACTTC. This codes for CASSARGYEQYF.